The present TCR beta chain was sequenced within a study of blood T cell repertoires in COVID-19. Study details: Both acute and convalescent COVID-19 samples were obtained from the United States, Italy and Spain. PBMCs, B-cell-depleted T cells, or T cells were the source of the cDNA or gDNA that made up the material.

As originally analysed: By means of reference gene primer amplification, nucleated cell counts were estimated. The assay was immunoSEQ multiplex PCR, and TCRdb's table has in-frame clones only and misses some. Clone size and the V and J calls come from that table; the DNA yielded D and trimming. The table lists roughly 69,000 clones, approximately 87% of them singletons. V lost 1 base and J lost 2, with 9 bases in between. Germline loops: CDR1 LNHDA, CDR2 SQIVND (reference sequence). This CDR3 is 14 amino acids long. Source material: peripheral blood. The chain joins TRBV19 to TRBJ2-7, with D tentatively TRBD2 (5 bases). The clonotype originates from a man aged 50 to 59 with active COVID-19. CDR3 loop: CASSIGTAAYEQYF. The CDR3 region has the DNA TGTGCCAGTAGTATAGGCACAGCGGCCTACGAGCAGTACTTC. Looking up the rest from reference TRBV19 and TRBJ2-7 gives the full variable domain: DGGITQSPKYLFRKEGQNVTLSCEQNLNHDAMYWYRQDPGQGLRLIYYSQIVNDFQKGDIAEGYSVSREKKESFPLTVTSAQKNPTAFYLCASSIGTAAYEQYFGPGTRLTVT.